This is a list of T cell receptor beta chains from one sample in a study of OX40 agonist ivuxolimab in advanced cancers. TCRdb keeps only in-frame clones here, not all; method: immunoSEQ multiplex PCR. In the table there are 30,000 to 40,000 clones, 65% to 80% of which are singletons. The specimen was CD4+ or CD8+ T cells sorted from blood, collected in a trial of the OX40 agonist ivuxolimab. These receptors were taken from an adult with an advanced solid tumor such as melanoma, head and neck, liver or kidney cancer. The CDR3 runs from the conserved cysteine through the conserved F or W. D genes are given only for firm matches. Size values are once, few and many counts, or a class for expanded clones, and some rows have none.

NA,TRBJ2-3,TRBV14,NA,CASSQPLNTQYF,TGTGCCAGCAGCCAACCCTTGAATACGCAGTATTTT
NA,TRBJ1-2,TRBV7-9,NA,CASSLLGGSGYTF,TGTGCCAGCAGCTTACTCGGGGGCAGTGGCTACACCTTC
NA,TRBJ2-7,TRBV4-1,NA,CASSPQGGANSYEQYF,TGCGCCAGCAGCCCCCAGGGGGGCGCGAATTCCTACGAGCAGTACTTC
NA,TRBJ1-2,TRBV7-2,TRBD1,CASTPLGRTGVSGYTF,TGTGCCAGCACCCCCCTTGGGAGGACAGGGGTATCAGGCTACACCTTC
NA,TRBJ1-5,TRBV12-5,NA,CASGLVRHIVGNQPQHF,TGTGCTAGTGGTTTGGTAAGGCACATTGTGGGCAATCAGCCCCAGCATTTT
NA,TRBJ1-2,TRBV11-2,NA,CASSLDGSRYGYTF,TGTGCCAGCAGCTTAGACGGAAGCCGCTATGGCTACACCTTC
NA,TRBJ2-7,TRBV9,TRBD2,CASSVGTSGGAYEQYF,TGTGCCAGCAGCGTAGGGACTAGCGGGGGGGCCTACGAGCAGTACTTC
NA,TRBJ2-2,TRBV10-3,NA,CAVSPGQGGTGELFF,TGTGCCGTTAGTCCGGGACAAGGTGGCACCGGGGAGCTGTTTTTT
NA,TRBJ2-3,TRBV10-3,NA,CAISESLTSTDTQYF,TGTGCCATCAGTGAGTCCCTAACTAGCACAGATACGCAGTATTTT
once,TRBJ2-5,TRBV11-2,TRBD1,CASSPRDRGLGETQYF,TGTGCCAGCAGCCCGAGGGACAGGGGGTTGGGAGAGACCCAGTACTTC
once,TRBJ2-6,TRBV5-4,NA,CASSFYWGANVLTF,TGTGCCAGCAGCTTTTACTGGGGGGCCAACGTCCTGACTTTC
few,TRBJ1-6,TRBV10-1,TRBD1,CASSALSGQGSNSPLHF,TGCGCCAGCAGTGCCCTATCGGGACAGGGCTCTAATTCACCCCTCCACTTT
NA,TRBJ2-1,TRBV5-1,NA,CASSGLGGYNEQFF,TGCGCCAGCAGCGGACTTGGGGGTTACAATGAGCAGTTCTTC
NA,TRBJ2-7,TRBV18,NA,CASSPNGDYEQYF,TGTGCCAGCTCACCGAACGGAGACTACGAGCAGTACTTC
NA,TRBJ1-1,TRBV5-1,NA,CASSLGPEAFF,TGCGCCAGCAGCTTGGGGCCCGAAGCTTTCTTT
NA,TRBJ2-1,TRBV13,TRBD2,CASSLRRTSGGGNEQFF,TGTGCCAGCAGCTTAAGAAGGACTAGCGGGGGAGGGAATGAGCAGTTCTTC
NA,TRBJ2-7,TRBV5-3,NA,CASSLGQVPYEQYF,TGTGCCAGCAGCTTGGGGCAGGTTCCCTACGAGCAGTACTTC
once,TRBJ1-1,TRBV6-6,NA,CASSLRGMDTEAFF,TGTGCCAGCAGCCTCAGGGGAATGGACACTGAAGCTTTCTTT
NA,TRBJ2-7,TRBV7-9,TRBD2,CASSPRITSGYEQYF,TGTGCCAGCAGCCCCCGGATAACTAGCGGCTACGAGCAGTACTTC
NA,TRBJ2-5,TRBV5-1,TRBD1,CASSRRGGQGGETQYF,TGCGCCAGCAGCCGCCGCGGGGGACAGGGGGGCGAGACCCAGTACTTC
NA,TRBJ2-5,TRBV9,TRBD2,CASSQATSGRLGTQYF,TGTGCCAGCAGCCAAGCCACTAGCGGGCGCCTGGGGACCCAGTACTTC
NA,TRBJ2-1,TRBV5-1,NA,CASSLEGGILSYNEQFF,TGCGCCAGCAGCTTGGAGGGCGGGATCCTTTCCTACAATGAGCAGTTCTTC
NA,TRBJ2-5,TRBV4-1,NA,CASSPRMGQQETQYF,TGCGCCAGCAGCCCGCGGATGGGCCAACAAGAGACCCAGTACTTC
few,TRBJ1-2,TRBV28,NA,CASSPNRVGYTF,TGTGCCAGCAGTCCGAACAGGGTTGGCTACACCTTC
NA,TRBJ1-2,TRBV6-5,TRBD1,CASRPGQMIYGYTF,TGTGCCAGCAGGCCGGGACAGATGATCTACGGCTACACCTTC
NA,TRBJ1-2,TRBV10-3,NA,CAISDRVPNYGYTF,TGTGCCATCAGTGACAGGGTCCCCAACTATGGCTACACCTTC
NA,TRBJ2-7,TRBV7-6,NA,CASSPTGTYEQYF,TGTGCCAGCAGCCCGACAGGAACCTACGAGCAGTACTTC
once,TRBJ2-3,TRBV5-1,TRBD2,CASSLVAGASTNTQYF,TGCGCCAGCAGCTTGGTAGCGGGGGCCTCCACGAATACGCAGTATTTT
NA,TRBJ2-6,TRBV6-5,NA,CASSYEGPGANVLTF,TGTGCCAGCAGTTACGAGGGGCCTGGGGCCAACGTCCTGACTTTC
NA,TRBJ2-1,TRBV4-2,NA,CASSQTIRVTYNEQFF,TGTGCCAGCAGCCAAACAATCCGGGTCACCTACAATGAGCAGTTCTTC
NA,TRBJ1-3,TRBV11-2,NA,CASSLDPGSAIYF,TGTGCCAGCAGCTTAGACCCGGGCTCCGCCATATATTTT
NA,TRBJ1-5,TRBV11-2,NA,CASSEDMYSNQPQHF,TGTGCCAGCAGCGAAGACATGTATAGCAATCAGCCCCAGCATTTT